This TCR beta chain came from a study of beta chain features in type 1 diabetes. The overall study: Over all samples combined, over 85,000,000 sorted cells were examined.

The sample holds a few counts of this clone. Its matching antigen is unknown. The study reverse transcribed the entire isolated RNA, so it sequenced expressed TCRB transcripts. Sequenced by immunoSEQ multiplex PCR; TCRdb stores in-frame clones only, minus some. This sample yields more than 300,000 clones, of which under 8.5% are seen a single time; under 0.5% belongs to the top ten. Germline V gene lookup returns CDR1 MNHEY and CDR2 SVGAGI. Trimming took 5 bases from V and 1 from J, leaving 14 bases between them. This CDR3 spans 15 amino acids. Broader study findings: Short templates might get an advantage during PCR, and this would be equal in patients and controls. Lower insertion and higher deletion counts appeared at VDJ junctions in type 1 diabetes patients.

The sequence came from a young woman in good health. Sequenced sample: central memory CD4+ T cells from blood. The chain uses TRBV6-5 and TRBJ2-5; weak D call: TRBD1 (6 bases). The CDR3 DNA is TGTGCCAGCAGTCCCACGGGGACAAGCCAAGAGACCCAGTACTTC. Protein sequence: CASSPTGTSQETQYF.